These 8 T cell receptor beta chains were sequenced from one sample in a study of cytomegalovirus exposure and HLA in healthy donors. A multiplex PCR was run with 60 Vbeta primers and 13 Jbeta primers. Data came from immunoSEQ multiplex PCR; TCRdb stores just in-frame clones and leaves some out. This repertoire shows some 130,000 clones, roughly 80% found once; its top ten account for roughly 0.9%. Sequencing was carried out using PBMCs. The origin of the receptors is a woman aged 55-75 years in good health and CMV-seronegative.

The J gene is TRBJ1-1, the V gene TRBV7-2; D is undetermined. V was clipped by 2 bases and J by 1 base, with 5 bases between them. CDR1 is SGHTA, CDR2 FQGNSA, per germline. This CDR3 comprises 13 residues. In DNA, the CDR3 is TGTGCCAGCAGCTTAAGCCAGAACACTGAAGCTTTCTTT. Its translation is CASSLSQNTEAFF.

V is TRBV4-1 and J is TRBJ1-2; TRBD1 aligns across 12 bases. Germline assignment: CDR1 MGHRA and CDR2 YSYEKL. The CDR3 spans 17 residues. V dropped 6 bases and J dropped 4; count of bases not matched to a gene: 12. The CDR3 sequence: CASSQTGQGAGSYGYTF. Here the CDR3 DNA reads TGCGCCAGCAGTCAGACGGGACAGGGGGCCGGGAGCTATGGCTACACCTTC.

The V gene is TRBV18, the J gene TRBJ2-6, with D uncertain. CDR1 and CDR2 from the germline V gene are KGHSH and LQKENI. Trimming left V 3 bases short and J 2 bases short, with 11 bases between. CDR3 length: 16 residues. The CDR3 spells CASSPLRLPGANVLTF. The CDR3, as DNA: TGTGCCAGCTCACCTCTACGTTTGCCTGGGGCCAACGTCCTGACTTTC.

This rearrangement joins TRBV20-1 to TRBJ2-1; 8 bases line up with TRBD2. The CDR3 runs to 11 residues. Trimming cost V 5 bases and J 7 bases; bases outside gene matches: 1. CDR1 DFQATT and CDR2 SNEGSKA come from the germline V gene (reference sequence). This CDR3 reads CSAGTRNEQFF. The CDR3 DNA follows: TGCAGTGCTGGGACTAGGAATGAGCAGTTCTTC.

The chain carries TRBV7-8 and TRBJ2-7, with 7 bases identical to TRBD1. The germline CDR1 and CDR2 sequences are SGHVS and FQNEAQ. This CDR3 is 16 amino acids long. V was clipped by 5 bases and J by 6 bases; unmatched bases: 16. The CDR3 nucleotides read TGTGCCAGCAGCCCCCAACAGGGGTCTCTCTTCTTCGAGCAGTACTTC. Amino acid sequence: CASSPQQGSLFFEQYF. Together with reference TRBV7-8 and TRBJ2-7, the CDR3 gives the full variable domain: GAGVSQSPRYKVAKRGQDVALRCDPISGHVSLFWYQQALGQGPEFLTYFQNEAQLDKSGLPSDRFFAERPEGSVSTLKIQRTQQEDSAVYLCASSPQQGSLFFEQYFGPGTRLTVT.

Comments on this clone: At one boundary the junction diverges from the germline segment, which might be a read error. This chain uses TRBV7-9 with TRBJ1-5; TRBD1 might be the D (6 bases). This CDR3 has 12 amino acids. Germline lookup yields CDR1 SEHNR and CDR2 FQNEAQ (reference sequence). CDR3 DNA: TGTTCCAGCAGCTCAGGGGCGGGGCCCCAGCATTTT. This codes for CSSSSGAGPQHF. The full variable domain, in which reference TRBV7-9 and TRBJ1-5 provide the parts outside the CDR3, is DTGVSQNPRHKITKRGQNVTFRCDPISEHNRLYWYRQTLGQGPEFLTYFQNEAQLEKSRLLSDRFSAERPKGSFSTLEIQRTEQGDSAMYLCSSSSGAGPQHFGDGTRLSIL.

The gene calls are TRBV28 and TRBJ1-4; weak D call: TRBD1 (5 bases). The CDR3 contains 16 residues. V was clipped by 1 base and J by 8 bases, with 17 bases between them. CDR1 is MDHEN and CDR2 is SYDVKM in the germline V gene. The CDR3 DNA follows: TGTGCCAGCAGTTTATTCGGCGGGGGGGTAGGGGAAAAACTGTTTTTT. As protein: CASSLFGGGVGEKLFF.

This clone was observed a few times. The genes are TRBV6-6 and TRBJ1-1, with 8 nucleotides matching TRBD1. The CDR3 extends over 14 amino acids. Trimming cost V 7 bases and J 1 base; bases outside gene matches: 5. Germline V gene lookup returns CDR1 MNHNY and CDR2 SVGAGI (reference sequence). The CDR3 loop is CASTPDRANTEAFF. CDR3 nucleotide sequence: TGTGCCAGCACCCCGGACAGGGCGAACACTGAAGCTTTCTTT.